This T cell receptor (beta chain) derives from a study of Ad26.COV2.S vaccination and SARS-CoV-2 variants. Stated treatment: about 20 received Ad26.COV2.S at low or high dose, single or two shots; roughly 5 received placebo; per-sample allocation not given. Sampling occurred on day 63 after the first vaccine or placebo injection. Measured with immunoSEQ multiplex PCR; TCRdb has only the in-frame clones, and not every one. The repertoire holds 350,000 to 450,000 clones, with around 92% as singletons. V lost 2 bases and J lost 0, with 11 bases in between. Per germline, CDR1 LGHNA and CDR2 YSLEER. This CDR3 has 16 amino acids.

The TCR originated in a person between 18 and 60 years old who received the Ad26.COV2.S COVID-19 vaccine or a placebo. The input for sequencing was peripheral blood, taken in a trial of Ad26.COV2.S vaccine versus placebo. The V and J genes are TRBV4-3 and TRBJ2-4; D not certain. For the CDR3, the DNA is TGCGCCAGCAGCCAATCGAGTACCGTAGCCAAAAACATTCAGTACTTC. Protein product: CASSQSSTVAKNIQYF.